The rows below give T cell receptor beta chains drawn from one sample of a study of T-cell memory formation after mild COVID-19. MiXCR, applied by TCRdb to the 5' RACE reads, yields one record per CDR3 protein. This sample has around 200,000 distinct CDR3 sequences, with under 20% found just once. The sample was PBMCs or a T cell subset sorted from them (not recorded which). These receptors were obtained from an adult woman who had mild COVID-19 (a few samples of this study predate the infection). Cell type and time point are not known. The CDR3 runs from the conserved cysteine through the conserved F or W. A D gene is named only where the DNA matches it firmly. Size values are once, few and many counts, or a class for expanded clones, and some rows have none.

>TRBD1|TRBV6-6|.|TRBJ1-1
CASSYGTGRSNTEAFF
TGTGCCAGCAGTTACGGGACAGGTCGGAGCAACACTGAAGCTTTCTTT
>.|TRBV7-9|few|TRBJ2-1
CASSLGAASMGDEQFF
TGTGCCAGCAGCTTAGGAGCCGCCTCGATGGGGGATGAGCAGTTCTTC
>.|TRBV5-1|few|TRBJ1-1
CASSLGGTTPEAFF
TGCGCCAGCAGCTTGGGTGGGACAACACCTGAAGCTTTCTTT
>TRBD1|TRBV5-1|.|TRBJ2-1
CASRWTGGEQFF
TGCGCCAGCAGGTGGACAGGGGGTGAGCAGTTCTTC
>.|TRBV7-2|.|TRBJ2-1
CASSLERTKFF
TGTGCCAGCAGCTTAGAACGAACAAAGTTCTTC
>TRBD2|TRBV20-1|.|TRBJ2-7
CSARRTLAGLGEQYF
TGCAGTGCTAGACGGACGCTAGCGGGGCTGGGGGAGCAGTACTTC
>TRBD1|TRBV29-1|.|TRBJ1-1
CSGKTGVIGSTEAFF
TGCAGCGGTAAAACAGGGGTGATTGGTAGCACTGAAGCTTTCTTT
>TRBD1|TRBV11-2|.|TRBJ2-5
CASSPQSTLGQWVRETQYF
TGTGCCAGCAGCCCTCAAAGCACCCTGGGACAGTGGGTCCGGGAGACCCAGTACTTC
>.|TRBV14|.|TRBJ2-2
CASRPTGPYTGELFF
TGTGCCAGCAGGCCAACAGGGCCCTACACCGGGGAGCTGTTTTTT
>.|TRBV19|.|TRBJ1-2
CASRRDLPGNYGYTF
TGTGCCAGTAGAAGAGACCTGCCCGGGAACTATGGCTACACCTTC
>.|TRBV24-1|.|TRBJ1-2
CATSEGAWGYTF
TGTGCCACCAGTGAGGGGGCTTGGGGCTACACCTTC
>TRBD1|TRBV4-1|few|TRBJ2-5
CASSLWGQKQETQYF
TGCGCCAGCAGCCTCTGGGGACAGAAACAAGAGACCCAGTACTTC
>TRBD2|TRBV2|few|TRBJ2-1
CASRATGLAGASSYNEQFF
TGTGCCAGCAGAGCTACGGGACTAGCGGGCGCCAGCTCCTACAATGAGCAGTTCTTC
>.|TRBV2|few|TRBJ2-1
CASSDQQYNEQFF
TGTGCCAGCAGTGACCAACAGTACAATGAGCAGTTCTTC
>.|TRBV20-1|few|TRBJ2-2
CSASLGDGELFF
TGCAGTGCTAGTCTGGGAGACGGGGAGCTGTTTTTT
>.|TRBV24-1|.|TRBJ2-1
CATTGRVGNEQFF
TGTGCCACCACCGGTAGAGTGGGTAATGAGCAGTTCTTC
>TRBD1|TRBV5-5|few|TRBJ2-7
CASGLRDRVPLQYF
TGTGCCAGCGGACTCCGGGACAGGGTCCCCTTGCAGTACTTC
>TRBD2|TRBV12-3/TRBV12-4|many|TRBJ2-1
CASSPGTSGRDEQFF
TGTGCCAGCAGTCCCGGGACTAGCGGGAGAGATGAGCAGTTCTTC
>.|TRBV11-3|.|TRBJ2-1
CASSPPYWGAASSYNEQFF
TGTGCCAGCAGCCCACCTTATTGGGGAGCGGCCAGCTCCTACAATGAGCAGTTCTTC
>TRBD1|TRBV5-4|.|TRBJ2-5
CASSFGQEETQYF
TGTGCCAGCAGCTTTGGACAGGAAGAGACCCAGTACTTC
>TRBD2|TRBV7-2|.|TRBJ2-1
CASSSGTRYNEQFF
TGTGCCAGCAGCTCCGGGACTAGATACAATGAGCAGTTCTTC
>.|TRBV12-3/TRBV12-4|many|TRBJ1-5
CASSLTGSNQPQHF
TGTGCCAGCAGTTTAACAGGTTCAAATCAGCCCCAGCATTTT
>.|TRBV24-1|few|TRBJ2-2
CATSDRGRGGTGELFF
TGTGCCACCAGTGATAGAGGCAGGGGAGGCACCGGGGAGCTGTTTTTT
>TRBD1|TRBV12-3/TRBV12-4|.|TRBJ1-2
CASSFRPGQAGGYTF
TGTGCCAGCAGTTTCCGTCCGGGACAGGCAGGCGGCTACACCTTC
>.|TRBV24-1|few|TRBJ2-1
CATTDPGYNEQFF
TGTGCCACCACGGATCCAGGGTACAATGAGCAGTTCTTC
>TRBD2|TRBV7-2|.|TRBJ2-7
CASSKHRLARTYEQYF
TGTGCCAGCAGTAAACACCGACTAGCGAGGACCTACGAGCAGTACTTC
>TRBD2|TRBV3-1|.|TRBJ2-3
CASSHPPGLAVGDTQYF
TGTGCCAGCAGCCATCCCCCGGGACTAGCTGTAGGAGATACGCAGTATTTT
>.|TRBV11-2|.|TRBJ1-5
CASSLSRGSAQPQHF
TGTGCCAGCAGCTTATCCCGGGGGAGCGCTCAGCCCCAGCATTTT